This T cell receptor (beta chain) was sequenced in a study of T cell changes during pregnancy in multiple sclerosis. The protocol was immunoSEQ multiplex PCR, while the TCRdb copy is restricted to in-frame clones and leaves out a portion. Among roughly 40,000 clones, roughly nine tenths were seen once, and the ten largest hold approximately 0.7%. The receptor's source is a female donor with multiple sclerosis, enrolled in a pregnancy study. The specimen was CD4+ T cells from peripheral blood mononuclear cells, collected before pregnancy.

The chain's CDR3 is CASSPGDRVSGTQYF. The CDR3 bases are TGTGCCAGTAGCCCAGGGGACAGGGTATCAGGTACGCAGTATTTT. The chain has TRBV19 and TRBJ2-3; the match to TRBD1 covers 9 bases. The CDR3 extends over 15 amino acids. Germline assignment: CDR1 LNHDA and CDR2 SQIVND (reference sequence). V shed 6 bases and J 8 bases; nucleotides not matched to a gene: 12.